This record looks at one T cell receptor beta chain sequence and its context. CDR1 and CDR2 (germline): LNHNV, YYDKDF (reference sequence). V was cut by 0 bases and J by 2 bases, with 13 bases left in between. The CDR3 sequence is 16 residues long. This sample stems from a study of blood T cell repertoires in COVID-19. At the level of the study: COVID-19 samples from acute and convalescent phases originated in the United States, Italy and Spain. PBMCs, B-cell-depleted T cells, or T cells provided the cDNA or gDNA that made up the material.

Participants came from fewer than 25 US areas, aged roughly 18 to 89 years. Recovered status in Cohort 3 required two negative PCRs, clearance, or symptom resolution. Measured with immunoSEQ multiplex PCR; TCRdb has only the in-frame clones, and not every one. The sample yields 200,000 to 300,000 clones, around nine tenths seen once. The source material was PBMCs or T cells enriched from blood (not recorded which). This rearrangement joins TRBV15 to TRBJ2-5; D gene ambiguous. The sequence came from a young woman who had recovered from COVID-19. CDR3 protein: CATSRDLPGDQETQYF. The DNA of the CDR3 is TGTGCCACCAGCAGAGATCTGCCAGGTGATCAAGAGACCCAGTACTTC.